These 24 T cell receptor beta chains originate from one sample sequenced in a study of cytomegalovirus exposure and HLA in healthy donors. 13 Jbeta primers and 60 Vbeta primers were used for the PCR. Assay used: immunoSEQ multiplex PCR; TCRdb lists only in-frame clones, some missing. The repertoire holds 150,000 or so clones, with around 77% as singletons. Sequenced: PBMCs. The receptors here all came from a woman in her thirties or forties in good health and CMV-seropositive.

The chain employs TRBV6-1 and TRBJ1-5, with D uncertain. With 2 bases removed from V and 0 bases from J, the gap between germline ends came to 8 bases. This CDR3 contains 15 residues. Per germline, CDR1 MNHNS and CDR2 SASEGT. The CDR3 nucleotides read TGTGCCAGCAGTGAACAGGTTTATAGCAATCAGCCCCAGCATTTT. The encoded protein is CASSEQVYSNQPQHF.

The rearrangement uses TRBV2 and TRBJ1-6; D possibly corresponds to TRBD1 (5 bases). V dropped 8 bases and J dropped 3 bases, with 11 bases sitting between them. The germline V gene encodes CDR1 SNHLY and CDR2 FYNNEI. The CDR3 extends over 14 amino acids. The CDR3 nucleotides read TGTGCCAGCCAGGGAGGGCTCTATAATTCACCCCTCCACTTT. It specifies CASQGGLYNSPLHF.

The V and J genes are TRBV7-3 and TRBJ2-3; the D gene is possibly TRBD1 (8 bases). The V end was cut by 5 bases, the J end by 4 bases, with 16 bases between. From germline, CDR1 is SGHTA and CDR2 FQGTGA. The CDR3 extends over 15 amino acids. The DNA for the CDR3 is TGTGCCAGCAGCCCACAGGGGGGGGGTCCAGATACGCAGTATTTT. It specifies CASSPQGGGPDTQYF.

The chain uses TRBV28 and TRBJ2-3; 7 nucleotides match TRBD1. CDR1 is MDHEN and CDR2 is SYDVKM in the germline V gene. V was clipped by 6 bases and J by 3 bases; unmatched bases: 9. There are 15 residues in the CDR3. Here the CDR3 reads CASRPTRGPTDTQYF. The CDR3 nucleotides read TGTGCCAGCAGGCCTACTAGGGGGCCTACAGATACGCAGTATTTT. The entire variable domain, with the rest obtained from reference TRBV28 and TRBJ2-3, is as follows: DVKVTQSSRYLVKRTGEKVFLECVQDMDHENMFWYRQDPGLGLRLIYFSYDVKMKEKGDIPEGYSVSREKKERFSLILESASTNQTSMYLCASRPTRGPTDTQYFGPGTRLTVL.

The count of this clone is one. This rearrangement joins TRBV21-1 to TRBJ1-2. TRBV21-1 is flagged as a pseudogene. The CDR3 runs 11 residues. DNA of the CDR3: TGTGCCAGCAGTCTTAGCGATGGCTACACCTTC. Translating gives CASSLSDGYTF.

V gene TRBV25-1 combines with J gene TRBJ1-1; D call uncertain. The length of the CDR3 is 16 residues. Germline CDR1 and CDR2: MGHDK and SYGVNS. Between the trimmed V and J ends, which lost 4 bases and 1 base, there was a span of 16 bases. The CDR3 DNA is TGTGCCAGCAGTGCAGCCTCGGGGTGGGGGAACACTGAAGCTTTCTTT. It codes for CASSAASGWGNTEAFF.

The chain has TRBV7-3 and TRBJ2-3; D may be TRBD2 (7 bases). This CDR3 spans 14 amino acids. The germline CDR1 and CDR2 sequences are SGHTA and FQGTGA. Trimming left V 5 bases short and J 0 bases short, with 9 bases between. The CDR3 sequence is CASSGGASTDTQYF. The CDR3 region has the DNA TGTGCCAGCAGCGGGGGGGCTAGCACAGATACGCAGTATTTT.

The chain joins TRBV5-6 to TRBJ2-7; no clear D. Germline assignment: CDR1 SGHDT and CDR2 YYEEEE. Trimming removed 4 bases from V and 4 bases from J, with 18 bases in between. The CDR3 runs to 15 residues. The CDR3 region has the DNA TGTGCCAGCAGCCCCCGTCTGTGGTCAGAATACGAGCAGTACTTC. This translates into CASSPRLWSEYEQYF.

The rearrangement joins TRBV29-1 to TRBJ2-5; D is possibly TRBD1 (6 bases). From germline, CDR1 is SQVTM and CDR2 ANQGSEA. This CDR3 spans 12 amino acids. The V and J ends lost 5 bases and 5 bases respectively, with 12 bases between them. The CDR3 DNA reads TGCAGCGTTCGAAAAACAGGGGAGACCCAGTACTTC. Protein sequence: CSVRKTGETQYF.

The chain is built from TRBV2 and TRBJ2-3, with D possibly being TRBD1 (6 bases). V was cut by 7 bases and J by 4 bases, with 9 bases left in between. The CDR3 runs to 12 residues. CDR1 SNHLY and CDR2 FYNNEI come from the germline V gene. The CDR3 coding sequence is TGTGCCAGCACAGGGGTGGCAGATACGCAGTATTTT. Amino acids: CASTGVADTQYF.

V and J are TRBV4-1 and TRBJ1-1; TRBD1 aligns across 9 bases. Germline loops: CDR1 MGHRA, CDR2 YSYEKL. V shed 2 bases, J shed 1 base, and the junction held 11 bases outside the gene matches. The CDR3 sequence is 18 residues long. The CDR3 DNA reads TGCGCCAGCAGCCAAATTACCGGGACAGGGATAAAGAACACTGAAGCTTTCTTT. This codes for CASSQITGTGIKNTEAFF.

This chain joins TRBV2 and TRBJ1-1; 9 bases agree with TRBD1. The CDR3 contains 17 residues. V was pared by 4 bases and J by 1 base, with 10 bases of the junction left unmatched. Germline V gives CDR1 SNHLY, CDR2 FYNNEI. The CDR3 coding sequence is TGTGCCAGCAGTGGAACAGGGGGCCGGAATCAGAACACTGAAGCTTTCTTT. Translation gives CASSGTGGRNQNTEAFF. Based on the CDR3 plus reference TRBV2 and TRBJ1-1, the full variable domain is EPEVTQTPSHQVTQMGQEVILRCVPISNHLYFYWYRQILGQKVEFLVSFYNNEISEKSEIFDDQFSVERPDGSNFTLKIRSTKLEDSAMYFCASSGTGGRNQNTEAFFGQGTRLTVV.

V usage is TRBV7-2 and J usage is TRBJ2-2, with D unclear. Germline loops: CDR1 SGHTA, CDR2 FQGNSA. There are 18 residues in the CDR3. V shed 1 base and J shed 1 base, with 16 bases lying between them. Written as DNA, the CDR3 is TGTGCCAGCAGCTTAGAAGAACTCGTAGAAAAGAACACCGGGGAGCTGTTTTTT. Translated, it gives CASSLEELVEKNTGELFF.

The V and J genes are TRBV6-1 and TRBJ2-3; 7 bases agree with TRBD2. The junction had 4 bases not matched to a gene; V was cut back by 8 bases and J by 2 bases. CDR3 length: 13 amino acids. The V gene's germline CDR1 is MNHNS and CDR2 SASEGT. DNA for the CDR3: TGTGCCAGCGGGGGGGAGATCACAGATACGCAGTATTTT. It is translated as CASGGEITDTQYF.

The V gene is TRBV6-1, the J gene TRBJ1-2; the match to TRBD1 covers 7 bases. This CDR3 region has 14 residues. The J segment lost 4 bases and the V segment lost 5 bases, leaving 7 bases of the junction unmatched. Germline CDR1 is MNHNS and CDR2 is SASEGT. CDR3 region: CASSTGQSSYGYTF. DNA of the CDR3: TGTGCCAGCAGTACGGGACAGAGCTCCTATGGCTACACCTTC.

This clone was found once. The CDR3, as DNA: TGTGCCAGCAGCGAAGGGGCCAACCAAGAGACCCAGTACTTC. This translates into CASSEGANQETQYF. The rearrangement links TRBV5-5 to TRBJ2-5; a possible D gene is TRBD1 (5 bases). CDR1 is SGHKS, CDR2 YYEKEE, per germline (reference sequence). The CDR3 runs 14 residues. The V gene lost 4 bases and the J gene lost 0 bases, with 10 bases spanning the gap.

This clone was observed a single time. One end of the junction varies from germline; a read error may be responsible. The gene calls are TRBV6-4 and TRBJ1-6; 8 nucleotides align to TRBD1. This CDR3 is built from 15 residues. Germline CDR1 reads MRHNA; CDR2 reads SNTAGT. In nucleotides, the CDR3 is TGTGCCAACAGTGATTCGACAGGGGTTAATTCACCCCTCCACTTT. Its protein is CANSDSTGVNSPLHF.

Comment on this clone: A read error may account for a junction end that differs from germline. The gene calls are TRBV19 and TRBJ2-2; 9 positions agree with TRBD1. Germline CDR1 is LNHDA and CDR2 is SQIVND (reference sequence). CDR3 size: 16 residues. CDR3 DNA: TGTGCCAGTACTATACAGGGGGCCCTGAACACCGGGGAGCTGTTTTTT. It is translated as CASTIQGALNTGELFF.

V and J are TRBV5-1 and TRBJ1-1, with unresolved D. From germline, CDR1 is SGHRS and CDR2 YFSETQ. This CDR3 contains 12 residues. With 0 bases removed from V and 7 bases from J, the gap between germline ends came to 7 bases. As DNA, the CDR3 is TGCGCCAGCAGCTTGGAACGGGGTGAAGCTTTCTTT. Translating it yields CASSLERGEAFF. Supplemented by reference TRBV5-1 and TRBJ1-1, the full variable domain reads KAGVTQTPRYLIKTRGQQVTLSCSPISGHRSVSWYQQTPGQGLQFLFEYFSETQRNKGNFPGRFSGRQFSNSRSEMNVSTLELGDSALYLCASSLERGEAFFGQGTRLTVV.

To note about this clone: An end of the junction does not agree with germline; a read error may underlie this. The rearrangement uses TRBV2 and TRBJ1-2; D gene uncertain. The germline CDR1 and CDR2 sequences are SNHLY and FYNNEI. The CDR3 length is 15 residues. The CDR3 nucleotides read TGTGCCAGCAGTGGGTCAATTGTATTTAACTATGGCTACCCCTTC. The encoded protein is CASSGSIVFNYGYPF.

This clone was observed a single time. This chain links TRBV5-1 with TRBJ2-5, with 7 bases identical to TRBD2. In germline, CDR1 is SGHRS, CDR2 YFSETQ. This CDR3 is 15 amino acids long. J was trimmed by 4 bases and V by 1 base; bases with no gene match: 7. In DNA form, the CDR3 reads TGCGCCAGCAGCTTGTCGGCGGGGGTCGGAGAGACCCAGTACTTC. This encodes CASSLSAGVGETQYF.

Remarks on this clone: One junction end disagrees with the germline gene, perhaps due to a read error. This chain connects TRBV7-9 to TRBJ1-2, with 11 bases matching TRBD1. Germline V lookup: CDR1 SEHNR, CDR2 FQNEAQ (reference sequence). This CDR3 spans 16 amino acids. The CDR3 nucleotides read TGTTCCAGCAGCCGCCAAGGACAGGGGGCCGCGTGGGGCTACACCTTC. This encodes CSSSRQGQGAAWGYTF.

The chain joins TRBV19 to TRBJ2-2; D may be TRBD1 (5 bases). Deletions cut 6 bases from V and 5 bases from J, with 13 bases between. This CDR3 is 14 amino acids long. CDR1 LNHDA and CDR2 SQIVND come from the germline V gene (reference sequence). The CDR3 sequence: CASRGPAGTGELFF. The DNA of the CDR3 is TGTGCCAGTAGGGGCCCAGCAGGGACCGGGGAGCTGTTTTTT.

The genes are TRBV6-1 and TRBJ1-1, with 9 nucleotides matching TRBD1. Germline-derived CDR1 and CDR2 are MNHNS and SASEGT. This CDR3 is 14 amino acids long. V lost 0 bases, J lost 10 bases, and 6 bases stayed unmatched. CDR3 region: CASSEAGDRVLAFF. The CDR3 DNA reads TGTGCCAGCAGTGAAGCAGGGGACAGGGTATTAGCTTTCTTT.